This record looks at one TCR beta chain sequence and its context. Its matching antigen is unknown. The data derive from a study of blood T cells in healthy people across ages. General study results and limits: Observed TCR beta diversity showed a strong correlation with the percentage of naive T cells as measured by flow cytometry.

Total RNA, at least 5 micrograms per sample, was extracted from PBMCs. The length of the CDR3 is 16 residues. V was pared by 3 bases and J by 2 bases, with 9 bases of the junction left unmatched. CDR1 and CDR2 from the germline V gene are SGHTA and FQGNSA. Through a sample-barcoded 5' primer and a J-beta primer mix, a second PCR was run for roughly 6 to 11 cycles. TCRdb reanalysed the 5' RACE reads using MiXCR and keeps one entry per CDR3 protein. The sample contains about 580,000 distinct CDR3 sequences, under 55% of which appear only once. The V gene is TRBV7-2, the J gene TRBJ2-5; 7 nucleotides match TRBD2. Sequenced: blood. The sequence derives from a man older than 75 in good health. The CDR3 reads CASSFQAGTQQETQYF. The CDR3 nucleotides read TGTGCCAGCAGCTTCCAAGCGGGGACCCAACAAGAGACCCAGTACTTC.